This T cell receptor (beta chain) was sequenced for a study of cytomegalovirus exposure and HLA in healthy donors. Regarding the study as a whole: A link between a missense DCLRE1C variant and TCR beta V- and J-gene trimming emerged from a later analysis. The analysis excluded some indistinguishable V segments, including TRBV6-2 and TRBV6-3. Judged likely to be a sequencing artifact was a cluster of highly shared sequence variants.

Worth noting for this clone: Its target is not known.

Germline CDR1 is SQVTM and CDR2 is ANQGSEA. The length of the CDR3 is 14 residues. V was clipped by 2 bases and J by 2 bases; unmatched bases: 5. Vbeta (60) and Jbeta (13) primers were used in the PCR. Clones were read by immunoSEQ multiplex PCR, and TCRdb kept only the in-frame ones, dropping some. The sample yields approximately 140,000 clones, roughly 79% seen once. The chain recombines TRBV29-1 with TRBJ2-7, with 8 bases lining up with TRBD2. The sequence derives from a male donor in good health and CMV-seronegative. The sequenced sample consisted of PBMCs. The CDR3 nucleotides read TGCAGCGTTGAACTCACTAGCGGAACCTACGAGCAGTACTTC. Its translation: CSVELTSGTYEQYF.